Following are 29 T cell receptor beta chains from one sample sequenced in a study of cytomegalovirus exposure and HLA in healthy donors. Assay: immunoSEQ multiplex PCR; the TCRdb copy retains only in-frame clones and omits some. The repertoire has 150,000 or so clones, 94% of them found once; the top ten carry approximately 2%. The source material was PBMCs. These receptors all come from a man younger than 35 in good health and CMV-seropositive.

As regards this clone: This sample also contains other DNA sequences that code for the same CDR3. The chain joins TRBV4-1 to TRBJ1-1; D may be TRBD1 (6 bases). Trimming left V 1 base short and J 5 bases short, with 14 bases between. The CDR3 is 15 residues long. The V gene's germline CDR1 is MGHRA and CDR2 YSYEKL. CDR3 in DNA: TGCGCCAGCAGCCAAGTGCTAGGGGGAGGGACTGAAGCTTTCTTT. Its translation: CASSQVLGGGTEAFF.

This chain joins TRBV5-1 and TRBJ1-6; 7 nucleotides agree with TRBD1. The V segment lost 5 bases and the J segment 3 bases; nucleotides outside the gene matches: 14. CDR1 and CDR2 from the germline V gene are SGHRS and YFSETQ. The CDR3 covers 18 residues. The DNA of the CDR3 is TGCGCCAGCAGGTATCTCCAGGGGGGCATTGACTATAATTCACCCCTCCACTTT. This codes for CASRYLQGGIDYNSPLHF.

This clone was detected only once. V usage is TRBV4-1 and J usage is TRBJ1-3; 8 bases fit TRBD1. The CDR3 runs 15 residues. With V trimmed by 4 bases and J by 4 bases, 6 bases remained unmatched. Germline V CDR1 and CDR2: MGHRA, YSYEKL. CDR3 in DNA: TGCGCCAGCAGCCCGCGGACAGGGCAAGGAAACACCATATATTTT. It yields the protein CASSPRTGQGNTIYF.

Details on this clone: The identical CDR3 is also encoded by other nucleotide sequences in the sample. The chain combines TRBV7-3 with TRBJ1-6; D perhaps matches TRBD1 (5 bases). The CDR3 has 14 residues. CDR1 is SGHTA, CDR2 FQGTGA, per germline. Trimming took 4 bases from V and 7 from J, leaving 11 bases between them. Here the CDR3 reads CASSSGTENSPLHF. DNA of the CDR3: TGTGCCAGCAGCTCCGGGACTGAAAATTCACCCCTCCACTTT.

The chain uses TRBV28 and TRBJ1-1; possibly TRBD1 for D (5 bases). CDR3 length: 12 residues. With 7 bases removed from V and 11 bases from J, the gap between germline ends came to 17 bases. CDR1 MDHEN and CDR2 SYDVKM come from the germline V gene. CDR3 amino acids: CASKIPGGGAFF. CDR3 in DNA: TGTGCCAGCAAAATCCCTGGGGGAGGGGCTTTCTTT.

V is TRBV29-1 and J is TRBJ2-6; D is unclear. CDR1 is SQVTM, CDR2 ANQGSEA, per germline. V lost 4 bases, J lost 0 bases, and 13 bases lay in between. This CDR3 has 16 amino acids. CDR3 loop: CSVGDSRSSGANVLTF. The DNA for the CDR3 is TGCAGCGTTGGCGACTCTAGATCCTCTGGGGCCAACGTCCTGACTTTC.

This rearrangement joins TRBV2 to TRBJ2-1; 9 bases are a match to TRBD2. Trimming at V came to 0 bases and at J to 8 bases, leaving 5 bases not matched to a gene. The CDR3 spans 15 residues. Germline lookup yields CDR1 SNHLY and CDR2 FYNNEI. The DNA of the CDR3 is TGTGCCAGCAGTGAAGCGGGCGGGAGGGTCTATGAGCAGTTCTTC. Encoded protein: CASSEAGGRVYEQFF. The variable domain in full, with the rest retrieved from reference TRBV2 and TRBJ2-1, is EPEVTQTPSHQVTQMGQEVILRCVPISNHLYFYWYRQILGQKVEFLVSFYNNEISEKSEIFDDQFSVERPDGSNFTLKIRSTKLEDSAMYFCASSEAGGRVYEQFFGPGTRLTVL.

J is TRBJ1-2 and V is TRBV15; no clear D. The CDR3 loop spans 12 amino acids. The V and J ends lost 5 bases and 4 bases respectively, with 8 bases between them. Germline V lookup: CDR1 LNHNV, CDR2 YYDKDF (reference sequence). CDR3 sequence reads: CATSPGSYGYTF. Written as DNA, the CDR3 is TGTGCCACCAGCCCCGGGTCCTATGGCTACACCTTC. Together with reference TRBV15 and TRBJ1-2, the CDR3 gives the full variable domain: DAMVIQNPRYQVTQFGKPVTLSCSQTLNHNVMYWYQQKSSQAPKLLFHYYDKDFNNEADTPDNFQSRRPNTSFCFLDIRSPGLGDTAMYLCATSPGSYGYTFGSGTRLTVV.

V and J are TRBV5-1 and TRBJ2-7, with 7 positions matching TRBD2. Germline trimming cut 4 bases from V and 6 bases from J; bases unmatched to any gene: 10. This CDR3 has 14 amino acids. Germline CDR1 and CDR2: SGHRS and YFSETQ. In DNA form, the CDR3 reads TGCGCCAGCAGCACTGGGGCGGGAGCAGGCGAGCAGTACTTC. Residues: CASSTGAGAGEQYF. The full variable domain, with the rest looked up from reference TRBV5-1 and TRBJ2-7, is KAGVTQTPRYLIKTRGQQVTLSCSPISGHRSVSWYQQTPGQGLQFLFEYFSETQRNKGNFPGRFSGRQFSNSRSEMNVSTLELGDSALYLCASSTGAGAGEQYFGPGTRLTVT.

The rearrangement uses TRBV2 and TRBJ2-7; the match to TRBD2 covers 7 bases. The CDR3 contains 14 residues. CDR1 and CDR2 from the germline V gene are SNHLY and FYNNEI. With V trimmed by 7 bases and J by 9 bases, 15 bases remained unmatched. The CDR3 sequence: CASKASGTLRGQYF. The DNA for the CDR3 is TGTGCCAGCAAGGCCAGCGGGACCCTACGAGGGCAGTACTTC. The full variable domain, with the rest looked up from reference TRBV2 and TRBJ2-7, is EPEVTQTPSHQVTQMGQEVILRCVPISNHLYFYWYRQILGQKVEFLVSFYNNEISEKSEIFDDQFSVERPDGSNFTLKIRSTKLEDSAMYFCASKASGTLRGQYFGPGTRLTVT.

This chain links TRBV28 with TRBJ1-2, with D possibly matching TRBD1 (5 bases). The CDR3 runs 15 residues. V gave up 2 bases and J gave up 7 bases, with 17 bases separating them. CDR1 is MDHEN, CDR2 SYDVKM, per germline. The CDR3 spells CASSLGVGQGGGYTF. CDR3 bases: TGTGCCAGCAGTTTAGGGGTCGGGCAGGGAGGTGGCTACACCTTC.

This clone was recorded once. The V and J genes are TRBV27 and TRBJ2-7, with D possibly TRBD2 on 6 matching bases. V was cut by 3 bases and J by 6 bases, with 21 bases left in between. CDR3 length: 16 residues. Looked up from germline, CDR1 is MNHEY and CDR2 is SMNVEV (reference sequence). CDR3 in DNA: TGTGCCAGCAGTTTGAGGGTAATGGTTGGGGGGAGCGAGCAGTACTTC. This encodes CASSLRVMVGGSEQYF.

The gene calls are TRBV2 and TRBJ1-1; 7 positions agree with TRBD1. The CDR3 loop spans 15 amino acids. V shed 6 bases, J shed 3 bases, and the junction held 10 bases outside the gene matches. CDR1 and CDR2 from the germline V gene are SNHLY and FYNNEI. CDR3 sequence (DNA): TGTGCCAGCAGACCCAGACAGGGAAGGGACACTGAAGCTTTCTTT. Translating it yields CASRPRQGRDTEAFF.

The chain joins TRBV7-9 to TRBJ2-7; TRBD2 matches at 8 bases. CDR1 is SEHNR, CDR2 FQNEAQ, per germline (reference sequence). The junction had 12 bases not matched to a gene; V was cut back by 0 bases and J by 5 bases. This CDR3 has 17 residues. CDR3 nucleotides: TGTGCCAGCAGCTTAGCGCCGGGACTAGTGCGGATCCACGAGCAGTACTTC. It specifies CASSLAPGLVRIHEQYF.

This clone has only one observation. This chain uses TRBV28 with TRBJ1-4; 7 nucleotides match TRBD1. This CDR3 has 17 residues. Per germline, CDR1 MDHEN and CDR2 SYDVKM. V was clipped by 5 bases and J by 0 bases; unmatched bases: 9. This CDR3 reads CASSLTGTVATNEKLFF. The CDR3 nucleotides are TGTGCCAGCAGTCTCACGGGGACAGTTGCAACTAATGAAAAACTGTTTTTT.

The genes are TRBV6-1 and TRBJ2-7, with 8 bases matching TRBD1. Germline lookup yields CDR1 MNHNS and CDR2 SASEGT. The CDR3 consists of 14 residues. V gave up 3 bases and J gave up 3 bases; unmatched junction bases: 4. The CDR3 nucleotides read TGTGCCAGCAGTGAGGGGACAGGAGGCTACGAGCAGTACTTC. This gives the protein CASSEGTGGYEQYF.

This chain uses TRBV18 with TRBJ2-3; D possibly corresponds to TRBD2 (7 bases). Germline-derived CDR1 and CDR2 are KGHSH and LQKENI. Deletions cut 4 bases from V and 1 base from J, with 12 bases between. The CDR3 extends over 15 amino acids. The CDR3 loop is CASSREGGGTDTQYF. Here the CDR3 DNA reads TGTGCCAGCTCACGAGAAGGGGGGGGCACAGATACGCAGTATTTT.

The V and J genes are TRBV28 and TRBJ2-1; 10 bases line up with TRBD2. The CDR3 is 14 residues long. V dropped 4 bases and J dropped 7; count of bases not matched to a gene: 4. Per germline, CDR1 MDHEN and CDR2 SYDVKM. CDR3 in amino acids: CASSSGTSANEQFF. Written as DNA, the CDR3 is TGTGCCAGCAGTTCCGGGACTAGCGCAAATGAGCAGTTCTTC. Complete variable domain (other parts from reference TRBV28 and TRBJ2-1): DVKVTQSSRYLVKRTGEKVFLECVQDMDHENMFWYRQDPGLGLRLIYFSYDVKMKEKGDIPEGYSVSREKKERFSLILESASTNQTSMYLCASSSGTSANEQFFGPGTRLTVL.

CDR3 DNA sequence: TGTGCCAGCAGTTTACCCCCTGGACTAGCGGCCCAGCTGTACAATGAGCAGTTCTTC. Translating it yields CASSLPPGLAAQLYNEQFF. The chain has TRBV28 and TRBJ2-1, with 10 positions matching TRBD2. The CDR3 sequence is 19 residues long. Trimming cost V 2 bases and J 4 bases; bases outside gene matches: 14. CDR1 is MDHEN and CDR2 is SYDVKM in the germline V gene.

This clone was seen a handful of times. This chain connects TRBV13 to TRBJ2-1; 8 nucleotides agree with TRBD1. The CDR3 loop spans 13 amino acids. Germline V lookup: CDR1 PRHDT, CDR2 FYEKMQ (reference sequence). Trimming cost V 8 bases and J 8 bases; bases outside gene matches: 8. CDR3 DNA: TGTGCCAGCGGGGCAGGGGGCGCGGATGAGCAGTTCTTC. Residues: CASGAGGADEQFF. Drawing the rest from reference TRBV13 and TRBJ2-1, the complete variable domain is AAGVIQSPRHLIKEKRETATLKCYPIPRHDTVYWYQQGPGQDPQFLISFYEKMQSDKGSIPDRFSAQQFSDYHSELNMSSLELGDSALYFCASGAGGADEQFFGPGTRLTVL.

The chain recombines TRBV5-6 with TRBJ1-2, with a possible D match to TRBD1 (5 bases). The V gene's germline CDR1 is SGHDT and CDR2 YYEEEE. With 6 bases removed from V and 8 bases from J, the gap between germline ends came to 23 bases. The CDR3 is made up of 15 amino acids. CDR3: CASNGPGTLFGGYTF. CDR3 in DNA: TGTGCCAGCAATGGGCCAGGGACTCTTTTCGGGGGCTACACCTTC.

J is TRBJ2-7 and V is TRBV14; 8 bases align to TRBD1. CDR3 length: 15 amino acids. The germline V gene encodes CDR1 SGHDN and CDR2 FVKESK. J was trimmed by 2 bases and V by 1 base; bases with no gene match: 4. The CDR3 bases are TGTGCCAGCAGCCAAGCTCCGGACAGGGCCTACGAGCAGTACTTC. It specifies CASSQAPDRAYEQYF.

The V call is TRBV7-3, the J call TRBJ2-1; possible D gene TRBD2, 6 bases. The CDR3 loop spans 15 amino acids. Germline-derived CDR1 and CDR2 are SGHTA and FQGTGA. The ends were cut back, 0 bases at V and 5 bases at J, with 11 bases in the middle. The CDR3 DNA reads TGTGCCAGCAGCTTAACGGGCGGGATCGACAATGAGCAGTTCTTC. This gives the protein CASSLTGGIDNEQFF.

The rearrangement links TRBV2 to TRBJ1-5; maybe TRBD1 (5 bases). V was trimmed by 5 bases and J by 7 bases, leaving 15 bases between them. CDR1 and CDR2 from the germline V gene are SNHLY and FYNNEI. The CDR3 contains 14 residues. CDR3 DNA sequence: TGTGCCAGCAGTAAGGACAACCCCGGACAGCCCCAGCATTTT. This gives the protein CASSKDNPGQPQHF.

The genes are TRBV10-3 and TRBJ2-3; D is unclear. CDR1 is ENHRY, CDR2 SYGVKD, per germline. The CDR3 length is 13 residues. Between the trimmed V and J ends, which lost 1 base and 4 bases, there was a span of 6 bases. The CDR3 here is CAISEWQADTQYF. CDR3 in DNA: TGTGCCATCAGTGAGTGGCAGGCAGATACGCAGTATTTT.

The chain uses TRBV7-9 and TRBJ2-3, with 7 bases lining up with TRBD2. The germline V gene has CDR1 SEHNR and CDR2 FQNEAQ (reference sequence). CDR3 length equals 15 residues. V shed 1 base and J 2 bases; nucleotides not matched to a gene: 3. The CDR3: CASSLELANTDTQYF. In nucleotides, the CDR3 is TGTGCCAGCAGCTTAGAACTAGCGAACACAGATACGCAGTATTTT.

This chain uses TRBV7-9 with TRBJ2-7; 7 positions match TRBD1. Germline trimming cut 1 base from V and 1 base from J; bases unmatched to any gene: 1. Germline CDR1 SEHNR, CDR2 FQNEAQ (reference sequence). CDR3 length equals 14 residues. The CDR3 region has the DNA TGTGCCAGCAGCTTAGAGGGACAGTCCTACGAGCAGTACTTC. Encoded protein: CASSLEGQSYEQYF.

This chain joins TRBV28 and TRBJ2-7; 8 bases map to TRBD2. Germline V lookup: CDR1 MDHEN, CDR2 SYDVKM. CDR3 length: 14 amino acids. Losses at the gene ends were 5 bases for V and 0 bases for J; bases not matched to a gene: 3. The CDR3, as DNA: TGTGCCAGCAGTCTGCGGGAGGCCTCCTACGAGCAGTACTTC. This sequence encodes CASSLREASYEQYF.

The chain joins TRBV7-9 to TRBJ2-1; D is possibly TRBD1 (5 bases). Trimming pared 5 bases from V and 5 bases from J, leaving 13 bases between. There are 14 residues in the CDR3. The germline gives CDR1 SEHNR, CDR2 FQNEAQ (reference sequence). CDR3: CASSAVGRDNEQFF. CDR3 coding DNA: TGTGCCAGCAGCGCCGTGGGGCGAGACAATGAGCAGTTCTTC.